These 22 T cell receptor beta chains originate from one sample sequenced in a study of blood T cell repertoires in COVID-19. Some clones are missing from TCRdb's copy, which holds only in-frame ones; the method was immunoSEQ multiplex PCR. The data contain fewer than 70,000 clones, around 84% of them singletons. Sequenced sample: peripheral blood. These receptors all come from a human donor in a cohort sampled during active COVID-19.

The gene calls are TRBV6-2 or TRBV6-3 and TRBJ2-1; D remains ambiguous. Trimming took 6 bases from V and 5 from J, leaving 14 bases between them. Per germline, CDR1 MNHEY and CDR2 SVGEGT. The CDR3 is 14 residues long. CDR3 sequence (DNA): TGTGCCAGCAGCCTTTCCAGGTTGAACAATGAGCAGTTCTTC. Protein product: CASSLSRLNNEQFF.

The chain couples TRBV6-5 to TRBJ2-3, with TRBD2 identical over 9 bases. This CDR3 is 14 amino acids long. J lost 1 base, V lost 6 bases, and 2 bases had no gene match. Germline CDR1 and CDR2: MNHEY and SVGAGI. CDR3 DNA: TGTGCCAGCAGCCGCGGGGGGGGCACAGATACGCAGTATTTT. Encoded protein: CASSRGGGTDTQYF.

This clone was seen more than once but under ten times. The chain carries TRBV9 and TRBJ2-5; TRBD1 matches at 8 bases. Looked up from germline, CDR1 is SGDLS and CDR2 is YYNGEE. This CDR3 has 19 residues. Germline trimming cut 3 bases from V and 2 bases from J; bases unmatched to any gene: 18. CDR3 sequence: CASSAPRDRPYGYQETQYF. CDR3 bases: TGTGCCAGCAGCGCTCCGAGGGACAGGCCGTATGGTTATCAAGAGACCCAGTACTTC.

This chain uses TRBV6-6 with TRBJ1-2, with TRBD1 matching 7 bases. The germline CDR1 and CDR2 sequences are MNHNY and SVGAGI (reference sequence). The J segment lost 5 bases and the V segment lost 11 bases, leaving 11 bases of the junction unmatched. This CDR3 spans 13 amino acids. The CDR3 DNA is TGTGCCGGACGGCACGGGACAGAATATGGCTACACCTTC. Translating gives CAGRHGTEYGYTF.

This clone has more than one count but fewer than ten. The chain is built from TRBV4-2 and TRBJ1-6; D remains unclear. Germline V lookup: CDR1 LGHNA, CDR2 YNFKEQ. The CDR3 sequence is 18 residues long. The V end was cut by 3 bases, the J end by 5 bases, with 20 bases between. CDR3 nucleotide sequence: TGTGCCAGCAGCCACCCTAACTTCGGGGAGTCGGATAATTCACCCCTCCACTTT. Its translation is CASSHPNFGESDNSPLHF.

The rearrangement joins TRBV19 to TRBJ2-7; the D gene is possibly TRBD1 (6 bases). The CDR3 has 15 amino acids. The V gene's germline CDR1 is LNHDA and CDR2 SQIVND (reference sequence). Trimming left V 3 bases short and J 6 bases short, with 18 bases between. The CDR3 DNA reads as TGTGCCAGTAGTATTAACCAGGGGATGTATTTCGAGCAGTACTTC. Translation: CASSINQGMYFEQYF.

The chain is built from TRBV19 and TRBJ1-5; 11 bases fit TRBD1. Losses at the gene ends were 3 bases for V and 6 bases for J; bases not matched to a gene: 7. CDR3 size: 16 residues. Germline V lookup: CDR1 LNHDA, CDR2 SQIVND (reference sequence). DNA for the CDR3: TGTGCCAGTAGTATCTTCGGGACAGGGGGATCTCAGCCCCAGCATTTT. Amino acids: CASSIFGTGGSQPQHF.

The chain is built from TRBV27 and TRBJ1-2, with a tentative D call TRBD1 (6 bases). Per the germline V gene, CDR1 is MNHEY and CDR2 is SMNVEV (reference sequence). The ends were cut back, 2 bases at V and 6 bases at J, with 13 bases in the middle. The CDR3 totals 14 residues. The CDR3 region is CASSLTGGYHGYTF. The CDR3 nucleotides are TGTGCCAGCAGTTTAACGGGGGGCTATCATGGCTACACCTTC.

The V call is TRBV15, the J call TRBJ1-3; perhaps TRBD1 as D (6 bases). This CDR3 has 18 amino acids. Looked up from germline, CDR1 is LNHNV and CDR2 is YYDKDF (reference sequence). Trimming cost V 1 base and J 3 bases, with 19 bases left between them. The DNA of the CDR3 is TGTGCCACCAGCAGAGTGGCCCCGGGACATCGCATTGGAAACACCATATATTTT. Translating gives CATSRVAPGHRIGNTIYF.

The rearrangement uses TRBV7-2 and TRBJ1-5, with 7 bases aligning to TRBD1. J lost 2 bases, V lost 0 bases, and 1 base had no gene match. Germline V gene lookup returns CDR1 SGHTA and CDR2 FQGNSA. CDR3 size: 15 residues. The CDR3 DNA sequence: TGTGCCAGCAGCTTAGCAGGGGGCGGCAATCAGCCCCAGCATTTT. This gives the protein CASSLAGGGNQPQHF.

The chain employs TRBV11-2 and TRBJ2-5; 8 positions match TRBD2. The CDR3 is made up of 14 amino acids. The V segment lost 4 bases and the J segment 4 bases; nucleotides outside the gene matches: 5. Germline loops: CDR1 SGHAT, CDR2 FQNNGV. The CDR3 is CASSWLAGGETQYF. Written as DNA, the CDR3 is TGTGCCAGCAGCTGGCTGGCGGGAGGAGAGACCCAGTACTTC. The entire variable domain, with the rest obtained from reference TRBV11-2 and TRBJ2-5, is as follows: EAGVAQSPRYKIIEKRQSVAFWCNPISGHATLYWYQQILGQGPKLLIQFQNNGVVDDSQLPKDRFSAERLKGVDSTLKIQPAKLEDSAVYLCASSWLAGGETQYFGPGTRLLVL.

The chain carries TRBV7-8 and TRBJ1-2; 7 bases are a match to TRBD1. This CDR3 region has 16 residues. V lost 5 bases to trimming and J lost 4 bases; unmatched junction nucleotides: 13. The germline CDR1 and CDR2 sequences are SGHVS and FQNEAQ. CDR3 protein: CASSVYTGDPSYGYTF. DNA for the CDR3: TGTGCCAGCAGCGTCTACACAGGGGACCCCTCCTATGGCTACACCTTC.

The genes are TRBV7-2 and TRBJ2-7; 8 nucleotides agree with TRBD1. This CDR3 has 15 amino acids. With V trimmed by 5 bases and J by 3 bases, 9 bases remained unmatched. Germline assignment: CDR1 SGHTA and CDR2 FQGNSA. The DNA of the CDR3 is TGTGCCAGCAGCGCTACGGTGGACAGGGACTACGAGCAGTACTTC. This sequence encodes CASSATVDRDYEQYF.

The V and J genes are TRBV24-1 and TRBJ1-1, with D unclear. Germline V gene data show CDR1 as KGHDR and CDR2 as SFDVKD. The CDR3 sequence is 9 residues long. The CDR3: CATAVEAFF. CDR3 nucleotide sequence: TGTGCTACCGCAGTTGAAGCTTTCTTT.

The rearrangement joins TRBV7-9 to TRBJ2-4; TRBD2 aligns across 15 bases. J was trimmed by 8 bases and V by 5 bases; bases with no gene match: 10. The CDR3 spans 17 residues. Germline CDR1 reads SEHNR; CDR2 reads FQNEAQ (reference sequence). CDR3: CASSDGLAGGPRDIQYF. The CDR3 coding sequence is TGTGCCAGCAGCGACGGACTAGCGGGGGGGCCGAGGGACATTCAGTACTTC.

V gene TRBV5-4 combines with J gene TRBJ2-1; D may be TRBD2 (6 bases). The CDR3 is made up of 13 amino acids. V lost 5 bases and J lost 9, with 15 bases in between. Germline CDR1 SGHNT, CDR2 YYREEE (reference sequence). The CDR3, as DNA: TGTGCCAGCAGATCGGGACTTCGGTTTGAGCAGTTCTTC. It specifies CASRSGLRFEQFF.

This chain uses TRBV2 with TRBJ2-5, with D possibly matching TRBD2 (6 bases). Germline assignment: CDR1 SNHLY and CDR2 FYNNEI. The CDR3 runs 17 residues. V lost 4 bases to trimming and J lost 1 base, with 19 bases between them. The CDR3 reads CASSGRRGEGLQETQYF. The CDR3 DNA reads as TGTGCCAGCAGTGGACGTAGGGGTGAGGGACTCCAAGAGACCCAGTACTTC.

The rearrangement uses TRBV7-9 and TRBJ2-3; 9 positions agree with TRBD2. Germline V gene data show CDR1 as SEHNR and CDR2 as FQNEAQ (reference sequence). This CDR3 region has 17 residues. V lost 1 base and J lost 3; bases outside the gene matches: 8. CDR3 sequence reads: CASSLDLPSGVTDTQYF. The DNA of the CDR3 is TGTGCCAGCAGCTTAGATCTCCCTAGCGGGGTTACAGATACGCAGTATTTT.

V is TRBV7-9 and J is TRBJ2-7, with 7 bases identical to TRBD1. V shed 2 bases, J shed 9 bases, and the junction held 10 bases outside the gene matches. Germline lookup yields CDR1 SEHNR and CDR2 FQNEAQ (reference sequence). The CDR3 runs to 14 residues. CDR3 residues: CASSLSGQSEGQYF. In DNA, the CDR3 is TGTGCCAGCAGCTTATCGGGACAGTCCGAGGGGCAGTACTTC.

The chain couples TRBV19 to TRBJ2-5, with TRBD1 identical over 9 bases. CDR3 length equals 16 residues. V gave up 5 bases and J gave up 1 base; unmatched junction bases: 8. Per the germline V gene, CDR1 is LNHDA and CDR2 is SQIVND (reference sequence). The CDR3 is CASSPMGQGLQETQYF. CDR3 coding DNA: TGTGCCAGTAGTCCTATGGGACAGGGACTCCAAGAGACCCAGTACTTC.

CDR3 bases: TGTGCCAGCAGCTTAGATCGGGTAGCGGGGGTCCAAGAGACCCAGTACTTC. Amino acids: CASSLDRVAGVQETQYF. The V call is TRBV7-2, the J call TRBJ2-5, with TRBD2 identical over 9 bases. CDR1 SGHTA and CDR2 FQGNSA come from the germline V gene. After removal of 1 base from V and 1 base from J, the junction contained 7 bases not matched to a gene. The CDR3 sequence is 17 residues long.

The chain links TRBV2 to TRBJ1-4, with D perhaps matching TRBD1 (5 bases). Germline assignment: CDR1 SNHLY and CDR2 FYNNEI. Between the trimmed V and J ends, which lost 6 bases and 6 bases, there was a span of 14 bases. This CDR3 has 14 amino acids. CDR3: CASRRAGRYEKLFF. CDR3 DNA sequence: TGTGCCAGCAGACGGGCAGGGAGGTATGAAAAACTGTTTTTT.